Below, 32 T cell receptor beta chains from the same sample are listed, as sequenced in a study of human T cells and chemical hapten exposure. TCRdb re-analysed the RACE reads in MiXCR, keeping a single row per CDR3 protein. The profile shows some 400,000 distinct CDR3 sequences, 4% to 6% of them singletons. Time point reported: pre-sensitization, week 0. Treatment denoted: therapeutic diphenylcyclopropenone sensitization with weekly scalp DPC. This sample comprised whole blood, obtained in connection with sensitization to the hapten diphenylcyclopropenone (DPC). Source of these receptors: a woman aged 45 to 65 with alopecia areata. Some clones in this sample may be carry-over from other donors' samples.

The V gene is TRBV4-1, the J gene TRBJ2-3; tentative D call: TRBD2 (6 bases). Trimming stripped 3 bases from V and 2 bases from J, with 21 bases between. This CDR3 contains 18 residues. Germline loops: CDR1 MGHRA, CDR2 YSYEKL. The CDR3 loop is CASSQGRSSAGLTDTQYF. The CDR3 nucleotides are TGCGCCAGCAGCCAGGGGCGGTCGAGTGCGGGACTCACAGATACGCAGTATTTT.

This clonotype was detected ten times or more. The chain links TRBV9 to TRBJ2-2, with no clear D. Trimming stripped 0 bases from V and 3 bases from J, with 9 bases between. The CDR3 consists of 15 residues. CDR1 and CDR2 (germline): SGDLS, YYNGEE. This chain's CDR3 is CASSVVPGDTGELFF. CDR3 DNA sequence: TGTGCCAGCAGCGTAGTTCCCGGAGACACCGGGGAGCTGTTTTTT. The full variable domain, completed using reference TRBV9 and TRBJ2-2, is DSGVTQTPKHLITATGQRVTLRCSPRSGDLSVYWYQQSLDQGLQFLIQYYNGEERAKGNILERFSAQQFPDLHSELNLSSLELGDSALYFCASSVVPGDTGELFFGEGSRLTVL.

The chain couples TRBV20-1 to TRBJ1-5; 7 bases agree with TRBD1. Germline V gives CDR1 DFQATT, CDR2 SNEGSKA (reference sequence). V lost 3 bases and J lost 13; bases outside the gene matches: 6. This CDR3 is built from 11 residues. The CDR3 spells CSARSPGQQHF. CDR3 DNA: TGCAGTGCTAGGTCTCCGGGACAGCAGCATTTT.

Many counts were recorded for this clonotype. The rearrangement joins TRBV9 to TRBJ2-1; possibly TRBD2 for D (6 bases). With 3 bases removed from V and 5 bases from J, the gap between germline ends came to 6 bases. The germline V gene encodes CDR1 SGDLS and CDR2 YYNGEE. This CDR3 has 12 residues. The chain's CDR3 is CASSERDNEQFF. The CDR3 DNA sequence: TGTGCCAGCAGCGAGCGGGACAATGAGCAGTTCTTC.

This clonotype was observed a handful of times. The chain couples TRBV11-2 to TRBJ2-2; 7 bases are shared with TRBD2. The CDR3 runs 14 residues. The V and J ends lost 1 base and 6 bases, in that order; junction bases with no gene match: 2. From germline, CDR1 is SGHAT and CDR2 FQNNGV. CDR3 loop: CASSLGRGAGELFF. For the CDR3, the DNA is TGTGCCAGCAGCTTAGGTCGGGGGGCCGGGGAGCTGTTTTTT.

The table lists this clonotype with many counts. The genes are TRBV29-1 and TRBJ2-3; 14 bases align to TRBD2. Germline loops: CDR1 SQVTM, CDR2 ANQGSEA. The CDR3 covers 14 residues. Trimming cost V 6 bases and J 4 bases; bases outside gene matches: 3. The CDR3 spells CSVEGLAGADTQYF. Here the CDR3 DNA reads TGCAGCGTAGAGGGACTAGCGGGAGCAGATACGCAGTATTTT.

The table lists this clonotype with many counts. This chain links TRBV12-3 or TRBV12-4 with TRBJ2-3; D call uncertain. The V gene lost 8 bases and the J gene lost 0 bases, with 3 bases spanning the gap. This CDR3 has 11 residues. The CDR3 DNA reads as TGTGCCAGCTTTAGCACAGATACGCAGTATTTT. This codes for CASFSTDTQYF.

This clonotype was counted ten times or more. The V gene is TRBV6-5, the J gene TRBJ1-1; possible D gene TRBD1, 5 bases. CDR3 length equals 13 residues. Trimming cost V 6 bases and J 4 bases, with 12 bases left between them. The V gene's germline CDR1 is MNHEY and CDR2 SVGAGI. The CDR3 is CASRPGRGTEAFF. CDR3 DNA: TGTGCCAGCAGACCGGGGAGGGGCACTGAAGCTTTCTTT.

This clonotype was picked up a small number of times. This chain joins TRBV2 and TRBJ1-6, with D possibly matching TRBD1 (5 bases). Trimming removed 3 bases from V and 6 bases from J, with 12 bases in between. The germline CDR1 and CDR2 sequences are SNHLY and FYNNEI. The CDR3 is made up of 15 amino acids. CDR3 residues: CASSEEGTVNSPLHF. DNA of the CDR3: TGTGCCAGCAGTGAGGAGGGGACGGTTAATTCACCCCTCCACTTT.

This clonotype was seen a handful of times. CDR3 DNA: TGCAGCGTGGAGGTTGTGGTCCAAGAGACCCAGTACTTC. Translating it yields CSVEVVVQETQYF. The J gene is TRBJ2-5, the V gene TRBV29-1, with D tentatively TRBD2 (5 bases). From germline, CDR1 is SQVTM and CDR2 ANQGSEA. V was shortened by 6 bases and J by 1 base, with 12 bases between the two germline ends. There are 13 residues in the CDR3.

V is TRBV12-3 or TRBV12-4 and J is TRBJ2-3, with 8 bases aligning to TRBD2. The CDR3 has 15 amino acids. J lost 6 bases, V lost 6 bases, and 11 bases had no gene match. The CDR3 loop reads CASRGQERGSDTQYF. In DNA, the CDR3 is TGTGCCAGCAGAGGTCAAGAGCGGGGGTCCGATACGCAGTATTTT.

This clonotype was seen many times. V and J are TRBV7-6 and TRBJ2-3; no clear D. The V end was cut by 1 base, the J end by 2 bases, with 13 bases between. CDR3 length: 16 amino acids. Germline CDR1 SGHVS, CDR2 FNYEAQ. CDR3 DNA sequence: TGTGCCAGCAGCTTAGTCACAGTGGGTGCCACAGATACGCAGTATTTT. It yields the protein CASSLVTVGATDTQYF.

This clonotype was counted at least ten times. The chain couples TRBV4-1 to TRBJ2-7; D unresolved. The CDR3 totals 15 residues. Germline-derived CDR1 and CDR2 are MGHRA and YSYEKL. V lost 1 base and J 4 bases, leaving 14 bases between the germline ends. The CDR3 DNA is TGCGCCAGCAGCCAAGGGACGGCCCTCATTTACGAGCAGTACTTC. This sequence encodes CASSQGTALIYEQYF.

V gene TRBV20-1 combines with J gene TRBJ1-1; no firm D call. This CDR3 has 13 amino acids. From germline, CDR1 is DFQATT and CDR2 SNEGSKA (reference sequence). The V end was cut by 0 bases, the J end by 6 bases, with 11 bases between. CDR3 region: CSAREEWGSEAFF. CDR3 bases: TGCAGTGCTAGAGAAGAGTGGGGTTCTGAAGCTTTCTTT.

This clonotype has more than one count but fewer than ten. This sequence joins TRBV11-2 and TRBJ2-3; D ambiguous. This CDR3 is built from 14 residues. V was pared by 5 bases and J by 1 base, with 10 bases between. The germline CDR1 and CDR2 sequences are SGHAT and FQNNGV. In DNA form, the CDR3 reads TGTGCCAGCAGCCCCTCCCGGGGCACAGATACGCAGTATTTT. It translates to CASSPSRGTDTQYF.

This clonotype was found many times. The chain joins TRBV7-8 to TRBJ1-1; the match to TRBD1 covers 8 bases. The CDR3 is 15 amino acids. Germline assignment: CDR1 SGHVS and CDR2 FQNEAQ. The J segment lost 5 bases and the V segment lost 3 bases, leaving 8 bases of the junction unmatched. CDR3 DNA sequence: TGTGCCAGCAGCTTTAGACAGGGGCGACAAACTGAAGCTTTCTTT. The encoded protein is CASSFRQGRQTEAFF.

This clonotype was recorded many times. V is TRBV12-3 or TRBV12-4 and J is TRBJ2-3; D may be TRBD2 (7 bases). The CDR3 loop spans 15 amino acids. V was shortened by 0 bases and J by 5 bases, with 12 bases between the two germline ends. This chain's CDR3 is CASSLAGGPGDTQYF. CDR3 coding DNA: TGTGCCAGCAGTTTAGCGGGGGGGCCTGGAGATACGCAGTATTTT.

This clonotype was counted a few times. This rearrangement joins TRBV5-6 to TRBJ2-4, with D perhaps given as TRBD1 or TRBD2 (5 bases each). Germline V gene lookup returns CDR1 SGHDT and CDR2 YYEEEE. V was pared by 4 bases and J by 7 bases, with 12 bases between. This CDR3 is built from 13 residues. For the CDR3, the DNA is TGTGCCAGCAGCCCCGGGACCAGTAACATTCAGTACTTC. This encodes CASSPGTSNIQYF. Supplemented by reference TRBV5-6 and TRBJ2-4, the full variable domain reads DAGVTQSPTHLIKTRGQQVTLRCSPKSGHDTVSWYQQALGQGPQFIFQYYEEEERQRGNFPDRFSGHQFPNYSSELNVNALLLGDSALYLCASSPGTSNIQYFGAGTRLSVL.

The chain couples TRBV2 to TRBJ2-1; 9 bases fit TRBD1. Germline V gene lookup returns CDR1 SNHLY and CDR2 FYNNEI. The CDR3 contains 13 residues. After removal of 6 bases from V and 9 bases from J, the junction contained 6 bases not matched to a gene. CDR3 bases: TGTGCCAGCAGAGGACAGGGGTTCGGTGAGCAGTTCTTC. Encoded protein: CASRGQGFGEQFF.

The table lists this clonotype with a few counts. The rearrangement links TRBV6-5 to TRBJ2-4, with 8 bases identical to TRBD2. Germline CDR1 and CDR2: MNHEY and SVGAGI. Trimming took 5 bases from V and 6 from J; bases not matched to a gene: 9. The length of the CDR3 is 15 residues. CDR3 sequence (DNA): TGTGCCAGCAGTCCCCAAGCGGGAGATAGAAACATTCAGTACTTC. Its translation is CASSPQAGDRNIQYF.

This clonotype was counted only a few times. The V gene is TRBV5-1, the J gene TRBJ2-1, with 9 bases identical to TRBD2. The CDR3 sequence is 17 residues long. Germline V gene data show CDR1 as SGHRS and CDR2 as YFSETQ. Trimming cost V 4 bases and J 3 bases; bases outside gene matches: 11. This chain's CDR3 is CASSPTFAGGVYNEQFF. The CDR3 DNA reads as TGCGCCAGCAGCCCGACCTTTGCGGGGGGGGTCTACAATGAGCAGTTCTTC.

This clonotype was detected many times. For the CDR3, the DNA is TGTGCCATCAGTGAGGGACTAGCGGGCATTTCAGATACGCAGTATTTT. Translating gives CAISEGLAGISDTQYF. The chain combines TRBV10-3 with TRBJ2-3, with TRBD2 identical over 11 bases. The germline CDR1 and CDR2 sequences are ENHRY and SYGVKD. The junction had 5 bases not matched to a gene; V was cut back by 2 bases and J by 4 bases. This CDR3 is 16 amino acids long.

The chain employs TRBV6-6 and TRBJ2-1; 8 bases are shared with TRBD2. This CDR3 is built from 12 residues. Germline V gene sequence: CDR1 MNHNY, CDR2 SVGAGI (reference sequence). CDR3 loop: CGAGGPYNEQFF. The CDR3, as DNA: TGTGGGGCGGGGGGACCCTACAATGAGCAGTTCTTC.

This clonotype was seen repeatedly, ten times or more. The genes are TRBV5-8 and TRBJ2-1, with TRBD1 matching 8 bases. The germline V gene encodes CDR1 SGHTS and CDR2 YDEGEE. The CDR3 spans 13 residues. The CDR3 bases are TGTGCTAACCGCGGGATGACAGGGGATGAGCAGTTCTTC. This sequence encodes CANRGMTGDEQFF.

This clonotype turned up a few times. The J gene is TRBJ2-1, the V gene TRBV5-1, with 10 positions matching TRBD1. CDR1 is SGHRS, CDR2 YFSETQ, per germline. This CDR3 comprises 14 residues. Unmatched junction bases numbered 6, after V lost 4 bases and J lost 8 bases. The CDR3 spells CASSPGTGAYEQFF. CDR3 sequence (DNA): TGCGCCAGCAGCCCCGGGACAGGGGCTTATGAGCAGTTCTTC.

This clonotype was counted a few times. V is TRBV20-1 and J is TRBJ2-1, with 8 nucleotides matching TRBD2. The CDR3 contains 12 residues. Trimming at V came to 6 bases and at J to 4 bases, leaving 2 bases not matched to a gene. CDR1 and CDR2 from the germline V gene are DFQATT and SNEGSKA (reference sequence). The DNA of the CDR3 is TGCAGTGCAAAGCGGGAGTACAATGAGCAGTTCTTC. This codes for CSAKREYNEQFF.

This clonotype was recorded at least ten times. V and J are TRBV12-3 or TRBV12-4 and TRBJ1-3, with D hard to call. The CDR3 contains 16 residues. The V end was cut by 5 bases, the J end by 0 bases, with 14 bases between. The CDR3 spells CASSQPGQISGNTIYF. The CDR3 nucleotides read TGTGCCAGCAGTCAACCCGGGCAGATCTCTGGAAACACCATATATTTT.

This clonotype has at least ten counts. The CDR3 DNA follows: TGTGCCAGCACGCCTGGGACTGCAACTAATGAAAAACTGTTTTTT. This gives the protein CASTPGTATNEKLFF. This chain connects TRBV2 to TRBJ1-4; weak D call: TRBD1 (5 bases). The CDR3 is 15 amino acids. V lost 7 bases, J lost 0 bases, and 12 bases lay in between. In germline, CDR1 is SNHLY, CDR2 FYNNEI.

The J gene is TRBJ2-3, the V gene TRBV20-1; possibly TRBD1 for D (5 bases). The germline V and J ends were trimmed by 0 bases and 6 bases, with 16 bases remaining between them. Germline V lookup: CDR1 DFQATT, CDR2 SNEGSKA (reference sequence). There are 15 residues in the CDR3. The CDR3 DNA is TGCAGTGCTAGAGACAGGACAAAAAGCCAGGATACGCAGTATTTT. This encodes CSARDRTKSQDTQYF.

A remark on this clonotype: Mismatch with germline at one junction end may stem from a read error. The chain combines TRBV5-3 with TRBJ2-1; 8 bases are shared with TRBD2. TRBV5-3 is filed as an ORF, its function uncertain. This CDR3 contains 15 residues. The CDR3 sequence: CASSLRGRNNNEQFF. The CDR3 nucleotides read TGTGCCAGCAGCTTACGCGGGAGGAACAACAATGAGCAGTTCTTC.

This clonotype was counted ten times or more. This rearrangement joins TRBV27 to TRBJ2-1, with 10 bases lining up with TRBD2. V was clipped by 6 bases and J by 7 bases; unmatched bases: 6. There are 14 residues in the CDR3. The germline V gene encodes CDR1 MNHEY and CDR2 SMNVEV (reference sequence). The CDR3 bases are TGTGCCAGCAGGCTAGCGGGAGAGGGTAATGAGCAGTTCTTC. This gives the protein CASRLAGEGNEQFF.

The table lists this clonotype with many counts. CDR3: CASSQEAGANVLTF. The CDR3 DNA reads TGTGCCAGCAGCCAAGAGGCAGGGGCCAACGTCCTGACTTTC. The chain couples TRBV3-1 to TRBJ2-6; D gene unclear. Trimming cost V 0 bases and J 4 bases, with 4 bases left between them. In germline, CDR1 is LGHDT, CDR2 YNNKEL (reference sequence). There are 14 residues in the CDR3.